This section outlines one T cell receptor (beta chain) sequence together with its context. The antigen is unknown. The source of the sample is a study of CD8+CD57+ T cells in acquired aplastic anemia. Study in general: Average DNA yield from sorted CD4+ and CD8+ cells was about 2.9 ug. Points from the study as a whole: Patients showed no significant difference from controls in CD8+ Simpson's diversity.

Flow cytometry had shown expanded CD8+CD57+ cells in the patients chosen for sequencing. Genomic DNA was employed as the template in profiling TCR beta VDJ and CDR3. MiXCR, run by TCRdb on the reads, gives a single entry per CDR3 protein. This table has some 120,000 distinct CDR3 sequences, 55% to 70% appearing once. Sequences were obtained from sorted CD4+, CD8+, or CD8+CD57+ T cells (not recorded which) from PBMCs. This receptor was taken from a human donor with aplastic anemia.

The CDR3 coding sequence is TGCGCCAGCAGCCAACTAGCTCCCAGCACAGATACGCAGTATTTT. It translates to CASSQLAPSTDTQYF. The chain links TRBV4-1 to TRBJ2-3; D may be TRBD2 (5 bases). CDR3 length: 15 residues. Germline CDR1 reads MGHRA; CDR2 reads YSYEKL. Trimming removed 2 bases at V and 0 bases at J, with 9 bases between.